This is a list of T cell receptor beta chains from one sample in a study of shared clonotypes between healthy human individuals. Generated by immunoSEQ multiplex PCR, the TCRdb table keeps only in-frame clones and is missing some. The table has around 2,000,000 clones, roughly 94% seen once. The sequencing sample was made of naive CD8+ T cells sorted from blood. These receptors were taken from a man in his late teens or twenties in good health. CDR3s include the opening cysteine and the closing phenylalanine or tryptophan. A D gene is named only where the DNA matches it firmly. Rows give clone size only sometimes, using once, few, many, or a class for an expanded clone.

cdr3_nt: TGCGCCAGCAGCCAAGAGGGCGAGGGGAGAGGAAACACCATATATTTT; cdr3_aa: CASSQEGEGRGNTIYF; v_call: TRBV4-3; d_call: -; clone_size: -; j_call: TRBJ1-3
cdr3_nt: TGCGCCAGCAGCCAAGGGGAGACTGAGCTGTTTTTT; cdr3_aa: CASSQGETELFF; v_call: TRBV4-3; d_call: -; clone_size: -; j_call: TRBJ2-2
cdr3_nt: TGCGCCAGCAGCCTCGGGACCGAGGGGGCGTACGAGCAGTACTTC; cdr3_aa: CASSLGTEGAYEQYF; v_call: TRBV4-3; d_call: TRBD1; clone_size: -; j_call: TRBJ2-7
cdr3_nt: TGTGCCAGCTACTCGGAATTCGGGGAGCTGTTTTTT; cdr3_aa: CASYSEFGELFF; v_call: TRBV11-2; d_call: -; clone_size: -; j_call: TRBJ2-2
cdr3_nt: TGTGCCAGCAGTTTATATGAACAGAATGAGCAGTTCTTC; cdr3_aa: CASSLYEQNEQFF; v_call: TRBV27; d_call: -; clone_size: -; j_call: TRBJ2-1
cdr3_nt: TGTGCCAGCAGCTTAGATGGGACAGGGGCTAACTATGGCTACACCTTC; cdr3_aa: CASSLDGTGANYGYTF; v_call: TRBV7-8; d_call: TRBD1; clone_size: -; j_call: TRBJ1-2
cdr3_nt: TGTGCCAGCAGCTCAGGGGGGCAGGGAGGCACTGAAGCTTTCTTT; cdr3_aa: CASSSGGQGGTEAFF; v_call: TRBV13; d_call: TRBD1; clone_size: -; j_call: TRBJ1-1
cdr3_nt: TGTGCCAGCAGCTTGGCAGGGGGCTATGGCGGGGAGCTGTTTTTT; cdr3_aa: CASSLAGGYGGELFF; v_call: TRBV5-4; d_call: TRBD1; clone_size: -; j_call: TRBJ2-2
cdr3_nt: TGCGCCAGCAGCCAAGTGACAGGGGAGGATGAGCAGTTCTTC; cdr3_aa: CASSQVTGEDEQFF; v_call: TRBV4-1; d_call: TRBD1; clone_size: -; j_call: TRBJ2-1
cdr3_nt: TGTGCTAGTGGTCCCGGGACAGGGAGCACAGATACGCAGTATTTT; cdr3_aa: CASGPGTGSTDTQYF; v_call: TRBV12-5; d_call: TRBD1; clone_size: once; j_call: TRBJ2-3
cdr3_nt: TGTGCCAGCAGCTTAGCCTCAGGGGTCCGCGAAAAACTGTTTTTT; cdr3_aa: CASSLASGVREKLFF; v_call: TRBV7-6; d_call: -; clone_size: -; j_call: TRBJ1-4
cdr3_nt: TGCGCCAGCAGTGAGTCTAGCATCTACAATGAGCAGTTCTTC; cdr3_aa: CASSESSIYNEQFF; v_call: TRBV10-2; d_call: -; clone_size: -; j_call: TRBJ2-1
cdr3_nt: TGTGCCAGCAGTTACTTGGGGGGCGGGGAGCTGTTTTTT; cdr3_aa: CASSYLGGGELFF; v_call: TRBV6-5; d_call: -; clone_size: -; j_call: TRBJ2-2
cdr3_nt: TGTGCCACCAGCAGAGGGCGAAGGGAGACCCAGTACTTC; cdr3_aa: CATSRGRRETQYF; v_call: TRBV15; d_call: -; clone_size: -; j_call: TRBJ2-5
cdr3_nt: TGTGCCAGCAGTTTATGGACAGGTTCCTACGAGCAGTACTTC; cdr3_aa: CASSLWTGSYEQYF; v_call: TRBV28; d_call: -; clone_size: -; j_call: TRBJ2-7
cdr3_nt: TGTGCCTGGGGAGCAGGGGGACCGAACACTGAAGCTTTCTTT; cdr3_aa: CAWGAGGPNTEAFF; v_call: TRBV30; d_call: TRBD1; clone_size: once; j_call: TRBJ1-1
cdr3_nt: TGTGCCAGCAGACCATATGCTAGTTTGTCCACCGGGGAGCTGTTTTTT; cdr3_aa: CASRPYASLSTGELFF; v_call: TRBV7-8; d_call: -; clone_size: -; j_call: TRBJ2-2
cdr3_nt: TGTGCCAGCAGTCCATACAGGGGGCCGAACACTGAAGCTTTCTTT; cdr3_aa: CASSPYRGPNTEAFF; v_call: TRBV6-1; d_call: TRBD1; clone_size: -; j_call: TRBJ1-1
cdr3_nt: TGTGCCTGGAGTGACCTAAGGGGGCCGTACGAGCAGTACTTC; cdr3_aa: CAWSDLRGPYEQYF; v_call: TRBV30; d_call: TRBD1; clone_size: -; j_call: TRBJ2-7
cdr3_nt: TGTGCCAGCAGGCCTCGGAAGGGGTCCATGAACACTGAAGCTTTCTTT; cdr3_aa: CASRPRKGSMNTEAFF; v_call: TRBV7-9; d_call: -; clone_size: -; j_call: TRBJ1-1
cdr3_nt: TGTGCCAGCAGCCTAAGGGGATTGGGGGAGCAGTACTTC; cdr3_aa: CASSLRGLGEQYF; v_call: TRBV6-5; d_call: -; clone_size: -; j_call: TRBJ2-7
cdr3_nt: TGTGCCAGCAGCTCCAGAATGGAGGCCCATGAGCAGTTCTTC; cdr3_aa: CASSSRMEAHEQFF; v_call: TRBV7-9; d_call: -; clone_size: -; j_call: TRBJ2-1
cdr3_nt: TGTGCCAGCAGCAGCGGACCGTATAATTCACCCCTCCACTTT; cdr3_aa: CASSSGPYNSPLHF; v_call: TRBV7-2; d_call: -; clone_size: -; j_call: TRBJ1-6
cdr3_nt: TGTGCCACCAGCAGGACAGGGGCGACTGAAGCTTTCTTT; cdr3_aa: CATSRTGATEAFF; v_call: TRBV15; d_call: TRBD1; clone_size: -; j_call: TRBJ1-1
cdr3_nt: TGTGCCAGCAGCCGGGGGGGGGCCTCCGAGCAGTACTTC; cdr3_aa: CASSRGGASEQYF; v_call: TRBV27; d_call: TRBD2; clone_size: -; j_call: TRBJ2-7
cdr3_nt: TGTGCCAGCAGTACAATGGACAGGGACAATCAGCCCCAGCATTTT; cdr3_aa: CASSTMDRDNQPQHF; v_call: TRBV28; d_call: TRBD1; clone_size: once; j_call: TRBJ1-5
cdr3_nt: TGTGCCAGCAGTGCGACAGGGGATTGGAGCCACCACGAGCAGTACTTC; cdr3_aa: CASSATGDWSHHEQYF; v_call: TRBV28; d_call: TRBD1; clone_size: -; j_call: TRBJ2-7
cdr3_nt: TGTGCCACCCAAGCGGAGACAGGGTTCGGGAATGAGCAGTTCTTC; cdr3_aa: CATQAETGFGNEQFF; v_call: TRBV6-1; d_call: TRBD1; clone_size: -; j_call: TRBJ2-1
cdr3_nt: TGTGCCTGTCGGACAGGATCATCACCCCTCCACTTT; cdr3_aa: CACRTGSSPLHF; v_call: TRBV19; d_call: TRBD1; clone_size: -; j_call: TRBJ1-6
cdr3_nt: TGTGCCAGCAGCCGTAGGGGGAACTACGAGCAGTACTTC; cdr3_aa: CASSRRGNYEQYF; v_call: TRBV7-8; d_call: -; clone_size: -; j_call: TRBJ2-7
cdr3_nt: TGTGCCAGCAGTCCTCTAGCGGGAGGGCCCACAGATACGCAGTATTTT; cdr3_aa: CASSPLAGGPTDTQYF; v_call: TRBV27; d_call: TRBD2; clone_size: -; j_call: TRBJ2-3
cdr3_nt: TGTGCCAGCAGCCCAGCGACGGGGACCTACGAGCAGTACTTC; cdr3_aa: CASSPATGTYEQYF; v_call: TRBV9; d_call: -; clone_size: -; j_call: TRBJ2-7
cdr3_nt: TGTGCCAGCAGCGACGGGACCTACGAGCAGTACTTC; cdr3_aa: CASSDGTYEQYF; v_call: TRBV27; d_call: -; clone_size: -; j_call: TRBJ2-7
cdr3_nt: TGTGCCAGCAGTTACGATAGGGGGGCTCGTGGCTACACCTTC; cdr3_aa: CASSYDRGARGYTF; v_call: TRBV6-5; d_call: -; clone_size: -; j_call: TRBJ1-2
cdr3_nt: TGTGCCAGTAGTATCTGGACTCAAGAGACCCAGTACTTC; cdr3_aa: CASSIWTQETQYF; v_call: TRBV19; d_call: -; clone_size: -; j_call: TRBJ2-5
cdr3_nt: TGTGCCAGCAGCAAAGCGCTTTTCGGCCCGACGGGTAACTATGGCTACACCTTC; cdr3_aa: CASSKALFGPTGNYGYTF; v_call: TRBV21-1; d_call: -; clone_size: -; j_call: TRBJ1-2
cdr3_nt: TGTGCCAGCAGTTACGGACTCCCCGACTCCGAGCAGTACTTC; cdr3_aa: CASSYGLPDSEQYF; v_call: TRBV6-6; d_call: -; clone_size: -; j_call: TRBJ2-7
cdr3_nt: TGTGCCAGCAGGCTTGGTAGGATCCTCTACGAGCAGTACTTC; cdr3_aa: CASRLGRILYEQYF; v_call: TRBV2; d_call: -; clone_size: -; j_call: TRBJ2-7
cdr3_nt: TGTGCCAGCAGTTACGGGGCAGGGGTCTACAATGAGCAGTTCTTC; cdr3_aa: CASSYGAGVYNEQFF; v_call: TRBV6-5; d_call: -; clone_size: few; j_call: TRBJ2-1
cdr3_nt: TGTGCCAGCAGCTTAACAGATAGCACAGATACGCAGTATTTT; cdr3_aa: CASSLTDSTDTQYF; v_call: TRBV5-6; d_call: -; clone_size: -; j_call: TRBJ2-3
cdr3_nt: TGTGCCAGCAGTTTAGGGGTATCCACAGATACGCAGTATTTT; cdr3_aa: CASSLGVSTDTQYF; v_call: TRBV28; d_call: -; clone_size: -; j_call: TRBJ2-3
cdr3_nt: TGTGCCAGCAGGGAGGGACATTCGGAGACCCAGTACTTC; cdr3_aa: CASREGHSETQYF; v_call: TRBV2; d_call: -; clone_size: -; j_call: TRBJ2-5
cdr3_nt: TGTGCCAGCAGTTTATGGCAGGGGGATAACTATGGCTACACCTTC; cdr3_aa: CASSLWQGDNYGYTF; v_call: TRBV28; d_call: TRBD1; clone_size: -; j_call: TRBJ1-2
cdr3_nt: TGTGCCAGCAGCGTAGGGGGAAGCTCTAACTATGGCTACACCTTC; cdr3_aa: CASSVGGSSNYGYTF; v_call: TRBV9; d_call: -; clone_size: -; j_call: TRBJ1-2
cdr3_nt: TGTGCCAGTAGCCCGACGGGACAGGGGACCGGGGAGCTGTTTTTT; cdr3_aa: CASSPTGQGTGELFF; v_call: TRBV19; d_call: TRBD1; clone_size: -; j_call: TRBJ2-2
cdr3_nt: TGTGCCAGCAGCTTGGGGTTGGGTAACTATGGCTACACCTTC; cdr3_aa: CASSLGLGNYGYTF; v_call: TRBV5-4; d_call: -; clone_size: few; j_call: TRBJ1-2
cdr3_nt: TGTGCCAGCAGCCTGGGGACTAACTATGGCTACACCTTC; cdr3_aa: CASSLGTNYGYTF; v_call: TRBV6-5; d_call: -; clone_size: -; j_call: TRBJ1-2